Listed below are T cell receptor beta chains from one sample, sequenced in a study of shared clonotypes between healthy human individuals. TCRdb's table, derived via immunoSEQ multiplex PCR, lists solely in-frame clones and lacks some. The table has 2 million to 2.5 million clones, over 85% seen once. The sequencing input was naive CD4+ T cells from PBMCs. The receptors here all came from a man aged 18 to 30 in good health. Some clones in this sample may be carry-over from other donors' samples. The CDR3 runs from the conserved cysteine through the conserved F or W. The D gene is left open where the match is weak. Size tells how often a clone was seen (once, few, many) or the class of an expanded clone, and some rows leave it out.

>TRBD2|14|NA|TRBV11-3|TRBJ2-7
TGTGCCAGCAGCCCCGGGGGGGCCTCAGGGGAGCAGTACTTC
CASSPGGASGEQYF
>NA|13|NA|TRBV7-3|TRBJ2-5
TGTGCCAGCAGCGCAGGGTCCCAAGAGACCCAGTACTTC
CASSAGSQETQYF
>NA|14|once|TRBV7-9|TRBJ2-4
TGTGCCAGCAGCTTAGCAGGGGTCGGAAACATTCAGTACTTC
CASSLAGVGNIQYF
>TRBD1|13|NA|TRBV19|TRBJ1-1
TGTGCCACCAAATACAGGGGAGGCACTGAAGCTTTCTTT
CATKYRGGTEAFF
>NA|14|NA|TRBV5-4|TRBJ2-7
TGTGCCAGCAGCTCGACTCCGAAAACCTACGAGCAGTACTTC
CASSSTPKTYEQYF
>NA|14|NA|TRBV7-2|TRBJ2-1
TGTGCCAGCAGCTTAGGTACAGGGGGGGATGAGCAGTTCTTC
CASSLGTGGDEQFF
>NA|14|NA|TRBV7-9|TRBJ1-4
TGTGCCAGCAGCAACAGGGAAACTAATGAAAAACTGTTTTTT
CASSNRETNEKLFF
>NA|14|NA|TRBV7-8|TRBJ2-7
TGTGCCAGCAGCCCGGAGAGTCCCCACTACGAGCAGTACTTC
CASSPESPHYEQYF
>TRBD1|17|NA|TRBV9|TRBJ1-1
TGTGCCAGCAGCGTAAACAGGGGCGGTGTTGCGGACACTGAAGCTTTCTTT
CASSVNRGGVADTEAFF
>TRBD2|16|NA|TRBV7-3|TRBJ2-2
TGTGCCAGCAGCCTGACTAGCGTCGCGAACACCGGGGAGCTGTTTTTT
CASSLTSVANTGELFF
>TRBD2|18|NA|TRBV4-2|TRBJ2-1
TGTGCCAGCAGCCAAGACCCCCTGTGGCGGGAGGGCAACAATGAGCAGTTCTTC
CASSQDPLWREGNNEQFF
>NA|13|NA|TRBV2|TRBJ2-3
TGTGCCAGCAGTGCCGGGGGCACAGATACGCAGTATTTT
CASSAGGTDTQYF
>NA|16|NA|TRBV5-6|TRBJ1-2
TGTGCCAGCAGCTCGCAACGGCTGGGGGGGACGCGAGGCTACACCTTC
CASSSQRLGGTRGYTF
>TRBD1|14|NA|TRBV5-1|TRBJ1-1
TGCGCCAGCAGCTTAGGCACAGGGGACACTGAAGCTTTCTTT
CASSLGTGDTEAFF
>NA|13|NA|TRBV5-5|TRBJ2-2
TGTGCCAGCAGCTTGGTGGGCTCCGGGGAGCTGTTTTTT
CASSLVGSGELFF
>NA|14|NA|TRBV10-1|TRBJ2-7
TGCGCCAGCAGTGAAGACCATGCCTCCTACGAGCAGTACTTC
CASSEDHASYEQYF
>NA|14|NA|TRBV29-1|TRBJ2-1
TGCAGCGTTGCCCTTAGGGGTTCCTACAATGAGCAGTTCTTC
CSVALRGSYNEQFF
>TRBD1|15|NA|TRBV27|TRBJ2-7
TGTGCCAGCAGTTCGGCAGGGGGAGACCCTTACGAGCAGTACTTC
CASSSAGGDPYEQYF
>TRBD2|15|NA|TRBV5-6|TRBJ2-3
TGTGCCAGCAACCTTCTAGCGGGAGGAACAGATACGCAGTATTTT
CASNLLAGGTDTQYF
>TRBD1|17|once|TRBV6-1|TRBJ1-2
TGTGCCAGCAGTGGGACAGGCAGGCAGGGCGCACAATATGGCTACACCTTC
CASSGTGRQGAQYGYTF
>NA|13|NA|TRBV2|TRBJ2-1
TGTGCCAGCAGTGAAGAACGGGAAGTTGAGCAGTTCTTC
CASSEEREVEQFF
>NA|19|once|TRBV11-2|TRBJ2-3
TGTGCCAGCAGCCGCGAAGTCCGGGGTCATAGCGGAGCCACAGATACGCAGTATTTT
CASSREVRGHSGATDTQYF
>TRBD1|16|NA|TRBV5-8|TRBJ1-1
TGTGCCAGCAGCTTTTACAGGGGGATATTGAACACTGAAGCTTTCTTT
CASSFYRGILNTEAFF
>NA|14|NA|TRBV28|TRBJ2-2
TGTGCCAGCAAAAAGGGACAATACACCGGGGAGCTGTTTTTT
CASKKGQYTGELFF
>NA|13|NA|TRBV4-1|TRBJ1-2
TGCGCCAGCAGCCAAGATCGAGGTCTCGGCTACACCTTC
CASSQDRGLGYTF
>TRBD2|16|NA|TRBV7-2|TRBJ2-1
TGTGCCAGCAGCTCGTGGGGTCTAGCGGGGTACAATGAGCAGTTCTTC
CASSSWGLAGYNEQFF
>NA|16|NA|TRBV18|TRBJ2-3
TGTGCCAGCTCACCACTCCCTAGCTTGGGCACAGATACGCAGTATTTT
CASSPLPSLGTDTQYF
>NA|10|once|TRBV19|TRBJ1-2
TGTGCCAGTAGGGGCTATGGCTACACCTTC
CASRGYGYTF
>NA|14|once|TRBV7-3|TRBJ2-3
TGTGCCAGCAGCTTCGACAGGTACACAGATACGCAGTATTTT
CASSFDRYTDTQYF
>NA|16|NA|TRBV30|TRBJ1-6
TGTGCCTGGAGTCTTCGACTATCTGGGCCGAATTCACCCCTCCACTTT
CAWSLRLSGPNSPLHF
>NA|14|NA|TRBV11-3|TRBJ2-3
TGTGCCAGCAGCTGCTGGGGCCCCACAGATACGCAGTATTTT
CASSCWGPTDTQYF
>TRBD1|15|NA|TRBV28|TRBJ1-6
TGTGCCACCTCTCGGACAGGGGTAGATAATTCACCCCTCCACTTT
CATSRTGVDNSPLHF
>NA|14|NA|TRBV7-9|TRBJ1-4
TGTGCCAGCAGCCTGGGGCAGGGTAATGAAAAACTGTTTTTT
CASSLGQGNEKLFF
>TRBD1|16|NA|TRBV15|TRBJ2-3
TGTGCCACCAGGGATAGAATGGGGACAGCCACAGATACGCAGTATTTT
CATRDRMGTATDTQYF
>NA|16|NA|TRBV19|TRBJ1-5
TGTGCCAGTAGTACAGGGCCCATTCCCCGAGATCAGCCCCAGCATTTT
CASSTGPIPRDQPQHF
>NA|14|NA|TRBV18|TRBJ1-1
TGTGCCAGCTCACCGGGACTGGGGAACACTGAAGCTTTCTTT
CASSPGLGNTEAFF
>TRBD1|16|NA|TRBV27|TRBJ1-4
TGTGCCAGCAGTCCTCGGGACAGCTCCGGCCATGAAAAACTGTTTTTT
CASSPRDSSGHEKLFF
>TRBD1|14|NA|TRBV9|TRBJ2-7
TGTGCCAGCAGCGTAGGACAGGGGGTGTACGAGCAGTACTTC
CASSVGQGVYEQYF
>NA|18|NA|TRBV4-1|TRBJ2-4
TGCGCCAGCAGCCTAGGGAGACAGGTCAAAGTCGCCAAAAACATTCAGTACTTC
CASSLGRQVKVAKNIQYF
>TRBD2|16|NA|TRBV7-9|TRBJ2-1
TGTGCCAGCAGCCCGAGACTAGCGGGAGACGGTAATGAGCAGTTCTTC
CASSPRLAGDGNEQFF
>NA|15|NA|TRBV5-6|TRBJ2-6
TGTGCCAGCAGCTTCCTCAGCTCTGGGGCCAACGTCCTGACTTTC
CASSFLSSGANVLTF
>NA|13|NA|TRBV19|TRBJ2-5
TGTGCCAGTAGTATATCAAACGGGGAGACCCAGTACTTC
CASSISNGETQYF